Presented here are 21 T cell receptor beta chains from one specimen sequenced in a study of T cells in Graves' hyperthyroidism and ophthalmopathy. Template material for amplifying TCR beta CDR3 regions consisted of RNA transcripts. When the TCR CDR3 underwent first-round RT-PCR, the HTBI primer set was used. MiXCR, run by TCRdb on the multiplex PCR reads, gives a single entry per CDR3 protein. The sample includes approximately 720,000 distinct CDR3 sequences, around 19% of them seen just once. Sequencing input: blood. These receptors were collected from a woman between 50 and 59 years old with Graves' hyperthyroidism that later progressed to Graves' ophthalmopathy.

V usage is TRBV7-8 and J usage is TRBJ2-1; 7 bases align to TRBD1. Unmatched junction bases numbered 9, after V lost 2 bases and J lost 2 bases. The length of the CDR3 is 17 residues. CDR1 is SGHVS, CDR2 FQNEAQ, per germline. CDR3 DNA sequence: TGTGCCAGCAGCTTATTTAAGGGGGCCCGGGCCTACAATGAGCAGTTCTTC. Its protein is CASSLFKGARAYNEQFF.

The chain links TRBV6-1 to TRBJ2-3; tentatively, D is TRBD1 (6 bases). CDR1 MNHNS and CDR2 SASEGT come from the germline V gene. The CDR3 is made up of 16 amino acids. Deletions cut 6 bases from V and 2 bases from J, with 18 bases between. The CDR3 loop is CASSAILGGDTDTQYF. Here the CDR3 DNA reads TGTGCCAGCAGCGCTATATTAGGGGGTGACACAGATACGCAGTATTTT.

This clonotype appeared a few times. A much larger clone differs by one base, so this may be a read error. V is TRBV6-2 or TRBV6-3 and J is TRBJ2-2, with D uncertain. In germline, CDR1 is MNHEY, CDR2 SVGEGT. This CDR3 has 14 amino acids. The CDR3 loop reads CASSYAYFTEELFF. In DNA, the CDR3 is TGTGCCAGCAGTTACGCCTACTTCACCGAGGAGCTGTTTTTT.

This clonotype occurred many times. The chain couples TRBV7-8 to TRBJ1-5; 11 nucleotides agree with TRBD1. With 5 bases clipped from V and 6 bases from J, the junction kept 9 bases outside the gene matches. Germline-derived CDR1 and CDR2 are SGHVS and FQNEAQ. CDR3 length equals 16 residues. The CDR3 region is CASSRGQGAPGQPQHF. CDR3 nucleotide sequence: TGTGCCAGCAGCCGTGGACAGGGGGCCCCGGGTCAGCCCCAGCATTTT.

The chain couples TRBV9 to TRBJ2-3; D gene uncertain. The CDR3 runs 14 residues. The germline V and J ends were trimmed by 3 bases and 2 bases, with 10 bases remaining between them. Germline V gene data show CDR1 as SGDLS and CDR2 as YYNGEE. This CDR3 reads CASSAGHLTDTQYF. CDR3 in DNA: TGTGCCAGCAGCGCCGGGCACCTCACAGATACGCAGTATTTT.

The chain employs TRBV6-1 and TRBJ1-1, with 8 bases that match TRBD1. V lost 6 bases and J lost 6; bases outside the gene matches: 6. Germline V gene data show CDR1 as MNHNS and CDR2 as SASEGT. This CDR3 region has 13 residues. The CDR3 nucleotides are TGTGCCAGCAGACAGGGGGGAGTCGCTGAAGCTTTCTTT. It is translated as CASRQGGVAEAFF.

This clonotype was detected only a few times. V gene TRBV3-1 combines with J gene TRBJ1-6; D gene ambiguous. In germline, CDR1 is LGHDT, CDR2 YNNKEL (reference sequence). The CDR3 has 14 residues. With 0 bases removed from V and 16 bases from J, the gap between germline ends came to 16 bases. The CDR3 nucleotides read TGTGCCAGCAGCCAAGACCATTCTTTGAGGTTACTCCACTTT. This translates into CASSQDHSLRLLHF.

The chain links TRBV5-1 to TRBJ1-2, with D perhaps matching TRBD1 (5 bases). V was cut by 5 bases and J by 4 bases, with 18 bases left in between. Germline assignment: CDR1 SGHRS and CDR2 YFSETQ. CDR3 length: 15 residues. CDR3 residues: CASRSDPGAIYGYTF. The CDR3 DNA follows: TGCGCCAGCAGGTCCGATCCCGGGGCGATCTATGGCTACACCTTC.

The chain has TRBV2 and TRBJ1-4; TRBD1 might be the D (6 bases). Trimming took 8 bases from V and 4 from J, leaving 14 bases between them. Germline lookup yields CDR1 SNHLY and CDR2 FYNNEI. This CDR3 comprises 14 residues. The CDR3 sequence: CASGMEGGNEKLFF. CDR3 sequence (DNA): TGTGCCAGCGGGATGGAGGGGGGTAATGAAAAACTGTTTTTT.

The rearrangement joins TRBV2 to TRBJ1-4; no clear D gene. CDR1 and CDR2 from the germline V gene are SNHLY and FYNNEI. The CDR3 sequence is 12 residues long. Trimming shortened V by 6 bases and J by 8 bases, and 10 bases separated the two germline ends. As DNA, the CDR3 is TGTGCCAGCAGAGAACTATCGGAAAAACTGTTTTTT. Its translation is CASRELSEKLFF. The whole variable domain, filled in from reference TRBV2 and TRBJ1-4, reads EPEVTQTPSHQVTQMGQEVILRCVPISNHLYFYWYRQILGQKVEFLVSFYNNEISEKSEIFDDQFSVERPDGSNFTLKIRSTKLEDSAMYFCASRELSEKLFFGSGTQLSVL.

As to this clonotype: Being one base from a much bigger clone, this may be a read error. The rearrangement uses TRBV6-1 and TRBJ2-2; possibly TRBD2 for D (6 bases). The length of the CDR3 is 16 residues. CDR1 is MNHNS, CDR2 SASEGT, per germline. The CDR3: CASSLTPGVSTVELFF. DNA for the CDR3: TGTGCCAGCAGCCTAACACCGGGGGTATCGACCGTGGAGCTGTTTTTT.

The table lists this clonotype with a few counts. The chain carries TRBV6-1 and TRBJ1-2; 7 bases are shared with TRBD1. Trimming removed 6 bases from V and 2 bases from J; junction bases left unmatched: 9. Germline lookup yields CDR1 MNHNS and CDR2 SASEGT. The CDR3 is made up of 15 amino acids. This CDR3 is CASSKQGWDNYGYTF. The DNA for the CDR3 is TGTGCCAGCAGCAAACAGGGGTGGGACAACTATGGCTACACCTTC.

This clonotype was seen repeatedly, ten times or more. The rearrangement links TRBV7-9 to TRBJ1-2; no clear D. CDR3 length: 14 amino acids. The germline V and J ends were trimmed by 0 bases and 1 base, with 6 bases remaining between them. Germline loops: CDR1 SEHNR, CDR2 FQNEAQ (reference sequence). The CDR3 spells CASSLALDNYGYTF. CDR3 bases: TGTGCCAGCAGCTTAGCTTTGGATAACTATGGCTACACCTTC.

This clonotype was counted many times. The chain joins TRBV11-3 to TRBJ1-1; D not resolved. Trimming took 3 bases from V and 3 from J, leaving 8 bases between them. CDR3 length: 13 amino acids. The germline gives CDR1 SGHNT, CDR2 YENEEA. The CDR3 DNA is TGTGCCAGCAGCTTCGGACTTTACACTGAAGCTTTCTTT. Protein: CASSFGLYTEAFF.

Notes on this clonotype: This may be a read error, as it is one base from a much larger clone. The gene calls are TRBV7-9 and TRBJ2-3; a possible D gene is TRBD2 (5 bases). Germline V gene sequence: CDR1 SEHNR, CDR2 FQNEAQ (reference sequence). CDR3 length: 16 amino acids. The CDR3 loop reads CASTPAERSSRDTQYF. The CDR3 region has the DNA TGTGCCAGCACTCCCGCGGAGCGGTCGAGCAGAGATACGCAGTATTTT.

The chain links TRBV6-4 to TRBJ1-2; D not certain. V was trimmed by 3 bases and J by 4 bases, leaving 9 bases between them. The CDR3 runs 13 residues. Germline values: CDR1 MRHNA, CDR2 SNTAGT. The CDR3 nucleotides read TGTGCCAGCAGTGATGGGGAGGGCTATGGCTACACCTTC. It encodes CASSDGEGYGYTF.

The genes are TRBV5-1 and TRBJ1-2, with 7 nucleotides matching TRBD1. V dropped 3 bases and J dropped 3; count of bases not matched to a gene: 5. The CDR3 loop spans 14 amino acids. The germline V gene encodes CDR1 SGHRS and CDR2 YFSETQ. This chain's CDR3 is CASSYDRADYGYTF. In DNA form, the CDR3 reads TGCGCCAGCAGCTATGACAGGGCGGACTATGGCTACACCTTC.

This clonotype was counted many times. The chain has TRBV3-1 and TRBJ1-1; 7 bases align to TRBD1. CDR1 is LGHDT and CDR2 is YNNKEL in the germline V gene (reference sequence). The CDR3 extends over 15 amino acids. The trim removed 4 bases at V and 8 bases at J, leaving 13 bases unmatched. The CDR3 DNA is TGTGCCAGCAGCCCAACAGGGGCCCGAGTAGAGGAAGCTTTCTTT. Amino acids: CASSPTGARVEEAFF.

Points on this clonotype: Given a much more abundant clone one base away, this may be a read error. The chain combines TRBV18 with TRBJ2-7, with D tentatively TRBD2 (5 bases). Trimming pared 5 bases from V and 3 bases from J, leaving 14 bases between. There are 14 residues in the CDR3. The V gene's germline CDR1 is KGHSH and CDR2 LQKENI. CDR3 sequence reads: CASSDGREGYEQYF. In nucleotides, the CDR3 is TGTGCCAGCTCAGACGGACGTGAGGGCTACGAGCAGTACTTC.

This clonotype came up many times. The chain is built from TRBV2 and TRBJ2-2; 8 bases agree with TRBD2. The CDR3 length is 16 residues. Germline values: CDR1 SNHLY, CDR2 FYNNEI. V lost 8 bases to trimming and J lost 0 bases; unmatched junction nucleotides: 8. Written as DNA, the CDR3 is TGTGCCAGCCAACCCCGGGGGGGACCGAACACCGGGGAGCTGTTTTTT. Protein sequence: CASQPRGGPNTGELFF.

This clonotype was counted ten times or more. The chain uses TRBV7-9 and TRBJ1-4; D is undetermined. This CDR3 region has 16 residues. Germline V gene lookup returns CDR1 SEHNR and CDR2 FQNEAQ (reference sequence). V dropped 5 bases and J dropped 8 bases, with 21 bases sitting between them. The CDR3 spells CASSPPSAGLGEKLFF. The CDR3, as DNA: TGTGCCAGCAGCCCCCCTTCGGCGGGGTTAGGAGAAAAACTGTTTTTT.